This T cell receptor beta chain was documented in a study of cytomegalovirus exposure and HLA in healthy donors. Study findings and constraints: For most subjects, TCR beta sequences were reported to predict HLA-A and HLA-B alleles with accuracy.

Primers for the PCR totalled 60 Vbeta and 13 Jbeta. Generated by immunoSEQ multiplex PCR, the TCRdb table keeps only in-frame clones and is missing some. The table includes approximately 110,000 clones, roughly 77% detected once. In germline, CDR1 is MNHEY, CDR2 SVGAGI. The CDR3 is 13 amino acids. Trimming cost V 7 bases and J 0 bases, with 10 bases left between them. Comment on this clone: Its specificity is not known.

The TCR sequence derives from a woman between 25 and 40 years old in good health and CMV-seronegative. The chain has TRBV6-5 and TRBJ2-7, with unresolved D. The sequenced material came from PBMCs. The CDR3: CASKVASSYEQYF. CDR3 nucleotides: TGTGCCAGCAAGGTGGCTAGCTCCTACGAGCAGTACTTC.